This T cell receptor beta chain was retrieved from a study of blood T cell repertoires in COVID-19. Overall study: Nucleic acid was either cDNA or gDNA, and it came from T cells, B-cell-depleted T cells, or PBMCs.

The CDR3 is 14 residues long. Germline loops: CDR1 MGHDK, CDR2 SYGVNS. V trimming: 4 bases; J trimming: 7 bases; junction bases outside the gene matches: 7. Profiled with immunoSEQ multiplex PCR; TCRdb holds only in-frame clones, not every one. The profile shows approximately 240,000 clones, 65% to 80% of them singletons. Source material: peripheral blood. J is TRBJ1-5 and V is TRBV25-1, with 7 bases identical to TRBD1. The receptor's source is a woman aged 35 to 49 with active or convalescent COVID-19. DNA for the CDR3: TGTGCCAGCAGTGTAGGGGGCGAAAAGCAGCCCCAGCATTTT. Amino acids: CASSVGGEKQPQHF. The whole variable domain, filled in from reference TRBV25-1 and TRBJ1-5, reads EADIYQTPRYLVIGTGKKITLECSQTMGHDKMYWYQQDPGMELHLIHYSYGVNSTEKGDLSSESTVSRIRTEHFPLTLESARPSHTSQYLCASSVGGEKQPQHFGDGTRLSIL.